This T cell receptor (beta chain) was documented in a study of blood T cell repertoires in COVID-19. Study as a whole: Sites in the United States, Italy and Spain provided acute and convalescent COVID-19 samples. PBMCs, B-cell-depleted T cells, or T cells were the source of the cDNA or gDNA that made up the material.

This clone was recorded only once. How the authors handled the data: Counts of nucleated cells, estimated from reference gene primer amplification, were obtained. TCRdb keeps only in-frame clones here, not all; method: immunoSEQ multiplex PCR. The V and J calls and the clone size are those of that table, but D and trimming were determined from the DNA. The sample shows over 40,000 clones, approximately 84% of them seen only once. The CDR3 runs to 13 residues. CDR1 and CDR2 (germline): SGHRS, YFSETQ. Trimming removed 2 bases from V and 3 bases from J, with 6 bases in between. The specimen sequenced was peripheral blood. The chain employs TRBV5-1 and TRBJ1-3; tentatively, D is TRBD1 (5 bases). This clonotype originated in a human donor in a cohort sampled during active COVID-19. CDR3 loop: CASSFTGGNTIYF. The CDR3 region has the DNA TGCGCCAGCAGCTTCACAGGTGGAAACACCATATATTTT.